Listed below are T cell receptor beta chains from one sample, sequenced in a study of blood T cell repertoires in COVID-19. Sequencing was performed with immunoSEQ multiplex PCR; in TCRdb, only in-frame clones are kept and a portion is missing. The sample lists approximately 190,000 clones, about 93% occurring once. The source material was peripheral blood. These receptors all stem from a man between 45 and 60 years old with acute or convalescent COVID-19. Each CDR3 is given with its conserved first and last residue. D genes are given only for firm matches. Size is omitted from some rows. Given values are once, few, many or a class for expanded clones.

v_call: TRBV4-2; d_call: NA; cdr3_length: 13; clone_size: once; j_call: TRBJ2-1; cdr3_nt: TGTGCCAGCAGCCAAGATTGGGCCAATGAGCAGTTCTTC; cdr3_aa: CASSQDWANEQFF
v_call: TRBV11-2; d_call: NA; cdr3_length: 15; clone_size: NA; j_call: TRBJ2-7; cdr3_nt: TGTGCCAGCAGCTTGTCAACAGGGTATAGATACGAGCAGTACTTC; cdr3_aa: CASSLSTGYRYEQYF
v_call: TRBV28; d_call: NA; cdr3_length: 15; clone_size: NA; j_call: TRBJ2-7; cdr3_nt: TGTGCCAGCAGTTTAGTAGAGGAAGGAAGCTACGAGCAGTACTTC; cdr3_aa: CASSLVEEGSYEQYF
v_call: TRBV5-1; d_call: TRBD2; cdr3_length: 16; clone_size: NA; j_call: TRBJ2-1; cdr3_nt: TGCGCCAGCAGCTTGACTAGCGGGTACTCCTACAATGAGCAGTTCTTC; cdr3_aa: CASSLTSGYSYNEQFF
v_call: TRBV28; d_call: NA; cdr3_length: 17; clone_size: NA; j_call: TRBJ2-2; cdr3_nt: TGTGCCAGCAGTCCTACTCGTGGGGCGTCGGACACCGGGGAGCTGTTTTTT; cdr3_aa: CASSPTRGASDTGELFF
v_call: TRBV7-9; d_call: TRBD1; cdr3_length: 17; clone_size: NA; j_call: TRBJ2-6; cdr3_nt: TGTGCCAGCAGCTCCCCCTGGGGACAGGCCGGGGCCAACGTCCTGACTTTC; cdr3_aa: CASSSPWGQAGANVLTF
v_call: TRBV6-4; d_call: NA; cdr3_length: 17; clone_size: NA; j_call: TRBJ1-4; cdr3_nt: TGTGCCAGCAGTGACGTTGTCAGGAACGCAACTAATGAAAAACTGTTTTTT; cdr3_aa: CASSDVVRNATNEKLFF
v_call: TRBV9; d_call: NA; cdr3_length: 14; clone_size: NA; j_call: TRBJ1-2; cdr3_nt: TGTGCCAGCACCCCCGCCCGGGCTAACTATGGCTACACCTTC; cdr3_aa: CASTPARANYGYTF
v_call: TRBV6-5; d_call: TRBD1; cdr3_length: 14; clone_size: NA; j_call: TRBJ2-1; cdr3_nt: TGTGCCAGCAGTTTTCAGGGGGCGTACAATGAGCAGTTCTTC; cdr3_aa: CASSFQGAYNEQFF
v_call: TRBV6-5; d_call: NA; cdr3_length: 13; clone_size: NA; j_call: TRBJ2-7; cdr3_nt: TGTGCCAGCAGCGGGGAGTTTGGCTACGAGCAGTACTTC; cdr3_aa: CASSGEFGYEQYF
v_call: TRBV27; d_call: NA; cdr3_length: 17; clone_size: NA; j_call: TRBJ2-2; cdr3_nt: TGTGCCAGCAGCCCGAGGACACTCCTCATGGGCACCGGGGAGCTGTTTTTT; cdr3_aa: CASSPRTLLMGTGELFF
v_call: TRBV2; d_call: TRBD1; cdr3_length: 13; clone_size: NA; j_call: TRBJ2-1; cdr3_nt: TGTGCCAGCGCCGGGACAGGGAACAATGAGCAGTTCTTC; cdr3_aa: CASAGTGNNEQFF
v_call: TRBV27; d_call: NA; cdr3_length: 18; clone_size: NA; j_call: TRBJ2-1; cdr3_nt: TGTGCCAGCAGTCCAACATCCCCTCGACTAGGGCTGTACAATGAGCAGTTCTTC; cdr3_aa: CASSPTSPRLGLYNEQFF
v_call: TRBV2; d_call: TRBD1; cdr3_length: 12; clone_size: NA; j_call: TRBJ2-1; cdr3_nt: TGTGCCAGCAGGGGACAGATGAATGAGCAGTTCTTC; cdr3_aa: CASRGQMNEQFF
v_call: TRBV6-1; d_call: NA; cdr3_length: 15; clone_size: NA; j_call: TRBJ1-2; cdr3_nt: TGTGCCAGCAGTGAAGCCACTAAATGGAACTATGGCTACACCTTC; cdr3_aa: CASSEATKWNYGYTF
v_call: TRBV5-5; d_call: NA; cdr3_length: 13; clone_size: NA; j_call: TRBJ2-5; cdr3_nt: TGTGCCAGCAGCATGACAGGACAAGAGACCCAGTACTTC; cdr3_aa: CASSMTGQETQYF
v_call: TRBV28; d_call: NA; cdr3_length: 12; clone_size: NA; j_call: TRBJ1-2; cdr3_nt: TGTGCCAGCAGTTTACCCGGGTGGGGCTACACCTTC; cdr3_aa: CASSLPGWGYTF
v_call: TRBV7-2; d_call: NA; cdr3_length: 14; clone_size: NA; j_call: TRBJ1-5; cdr3_nt: TGTGCCAGCAGCTTAGCGGGGCCTAATCAGCCCCAGCATTTT; cdr3_aa: CASSLAGPNQPQHF
v_call: TRBV5-6; d_call: NA; cdr3_length: 12; clone_size: NA; j_call: TRBJ1-5; cdr3_nt: TGTGCCAGCAGCGGGGAGGATCAGCCCCAGCATTTT; cdr3_aa: CASSGEDQPQHF
v_call: TRBV21-1; d_call: NA; cdr3_length: 15; clone_size: NA; j_call: TRBJ1-2; cdr3_nt: TGTGCCAGCCGATGCTGCAGGGTCTTGACTTCGGGCTACACCTTC; cdr3_aa: CASRCCRVLTSGYTF
v_call: TRBV11-2; d_call: TRBD2; cdr3_length: 17; clone_size: NA; j_call: TRBJ2-3; cdr3_nt: TGTGCCAGCAGCCCCCACAGTACTAGCGCAAGCACAGATACGCAGTATTTT; cdr3_aa: CASSPHSTSASTDTQYF
v_call: TRBV28; d_call: TRBD2; cdr3_length: 15; clone_size: once; j_call: TRBJ2-7; cdr3_nt: TGTGCCAGCAGGAGGACTAGCGGGGGATCCTACGAGCAGTACTTC; cdr3_aa: CASRRTSGGSYEQYF
v_call: TRBV11-3; d_call: NA; cdr3_length: 13; clone_size: few; j_call: TRBJ2-5; cdr3_nt: TGTGCCAGCAGCTTACGGCCCGGAGATAATCAGTACTTC; cdr3_aa: CASSLRPGDNQYF
v_call: TRBV7-2; d_call: NA; cdr3_length: 15; clone_size: once; j_call: TRBJ2-7; cdr3_nt: TGTGCCAGCAGTCCCGCGTCGGGAGTATCCTACGAGCAGTACTTC; cdr3_aa: CASSPASGVSYEQYF
v_call: TRBV2; d_call: TRBD2; cdr3_length: 14; clone_size: NA; j_call: TRBJ2-7; cdr3_nt: TGTGCCAGCAGCCGGACTAGCGGGAGCCACGAGCAGTACTTC; cdr3_aa: CASSRTSGSHEQYF
v_call: TRBV7-2; d_call: NA; cdr3_length: 11; clone_size: NA; j_call: TRBJ1-5; cdr3_nt: TGTGCCAGCAGCCTGGGAGCGCCCCAGCATTTT; cdr3_aa: CASSLGAPQHF
v_call: TRBV10-1; d_call: NA; cdr3_length: 13; clone_size: once; j_call: TRBJ1-2; cdr3_nt: TGCGCCAGCAGTGGGCCAGGGAACTATGGCTACACCTTC; cdr3_aa: CASSGPGNYGYTF
v_call: TRBV28; d_call: TRBD1; cdr3_length: 14; clone_size: NA; j_call: TRBJ1-6; cdr3_nt: TGTGCCAGCAAGCCCAGGGGGCGGAATTCACCCCTCCACTTT; cdr3_aa: CASKPRGRNSPLHF
v_call: TRBV3-1/TRBV3-2; d_call: NA; cdr3_length: 16; clone_size: NA; j_call: TRBJ1-5; cdr3_nt: TGTGCCAGCAGCCAGGGAGGGGGGGCCAACAATCAGCCCCAGCATTTT; cdr3_aa: CASSQGGGANNQPQHF
v_call: TRBV18; d_call: NA; cdr3_length: 14; clone_size: NA; j_call: TRBJ2-2; cdr3_nt: TGTGCCAGCTCACGGGACACGAACACCGGGGAGCTGTTTTTT; cdr3_aa: CASSRDTNTGELFF
v_call: TRBV27; d_call: NA; cdr3_length: 12; clone_size: once; j_call: TRBJ1-2; cdr3_nt: TGTGCCAGCCACTCGTTCGATTATGGCTACACCTTC; cdr3_aa: CASHSFDYGYTF
v_call: TRBV19; d_call: TRBD1; cdr3_length: 12; clone_size: NA; j_call: TRBJ2-1; cdr3_nt: TGTGCCAGTAGTGACAGGGGGAATGAGCAGTTCTTC; cdr3_aa: CASSDRGNEQFF
v_call: TRBV18; d_call: TRBD1; cdr3_length: 14; clone_size: NA; j_call: TRBJ2-7; cdr3_nt: TGTGCCAGCTCCACAGGGGAAAGTCAATACGAGCAGTACTTC; cdr3_aa: CASSTGESQYEQYF
v_call: TRBV3-1/TRBV3-2; d_call: NA; cdr3_length: 15; clone_size: once; j_call: TRBJ2-7; cdr3_nt: TGTGCCAACAGCCTCCCGGGGGGCGCATACTACGAGCAGTACTTC; cdr3_aa: CANSLPGGAYYEQYF
v_call: TRBV28; d_call: NA; cdr3_length: 14; clone_size: NA; j_call: TRBJ2-7; cdr3_nt: TGTGCCAGCAGTTTCGCGTCCAACGGCTACGAGCAGTACTTC; cdr3_aa: CASSFASNGYEQYF
v_call: TRBV28; d_call: TRBD2; cdr3_length: 14; clone_size: NA; j_call: TRBJ2-5; cdr3_nt: TGTGCCAGCAGTACCAGCGGGGTGGGGGAGACCCAGTACTTC; cdr3_aa: CASSTSGVGETQYF
v_call: TRBV24-1; d_call: NA; cdr3_length: 14; clone_size: NA; j_call: TRBJ1-3; cdr3_nt: TGTGCCACCAGTATGGCAGGGGCCGGAAACACCATATATTTT; cdr3_aa: CATSMAGAGNTIYF
v_call: TRBV7-2; d_call: TRBD1; cdr3_length: 15; clone_size: NA; j_call: TRBJ2-1; cdr3_nt: TGTGCCAGCAGCCCTAGACAGGGGGCATACAATGAGCAGTTCTTC; cdr3_aa: CASSPRQGAYNEQFF
v_call: TRBV7-8; d_call: NA; cdr3_length: 15; clone_size: NA; j_call: TRBJ2-1; cdr3_nt: TGTGCCAGCAGCTTGTTAACAGGACCTTACAATGAGCAGTTCTTC; cdr3_aa: CASSLLTGPYNEQFF
v_call: TRBV27; d_call: TRBD2; cdr3_length: 17; clone_size: NA; j_call: TRBJ2-1; cdr3_nt: TGTGCCAGCAGCCTGTTGGGGTCGAGCGGGGTGACCAATGAGCAGTTCTTC; cdr3_aa: CASSLLGSSGVTNEQFF
v_call: TRBV19; d_call: TRBD2; cdr3_length: 17; clone_size: once; j_call: TRBJ2-1; cdr3_nt: TGTGCCAGTACGCTACGGTGGGGGACTAGAGGCCACAATGAGCAGTTCTTC; cdr3_aa: CASTLRWGTRGHNEQFF
v_call: TRBV12-3/TRBV12-4; d_call: NA; cdr3_length: 13; clone_size: NA; j_call: TRBJ1-6; cdr3_nt: TGTGCCAGTCGACAGGCTTATAATTCACCCCTCCACTTT; cdr3_aa: CASRQAYNSPLHF
v_call: TRBV18; d_call: TRBD2; cdr3_length: 14; clone_size: NA; j_call: TRBJ2-7; cdr3_nt: TGTGCCAGCTCCCCCGGGTCTAGCGGGTACGAGCAGTACTTC; cdr3_aa: CASSPGSSGYEQYF
v_call: TRBV7-6; d_call: NA; cdr3_length: 13; clone_size: NA; j_call: TRBJ1-4; cdr3_nt: TGTGCCAGCAGCTTACGGGGTAATGAAAAACTGTTTTTT; cdr3_aa: CASSLRGNEKLFF
v_call: TRBV5-4; d_call: NA; cdr3_length: 15; clone_size: NA; j_call: TRBJ2-1; cdr3_nt: TGTGCCAGCAGCTCCGGTCAGGTGCTATACAATGAGCAGTTCTTC; cdr3_aa: CASSSGQVLYNEQFF
v_call: TRBV3-1/TRBV3-2; d_call: TRBD2; cdr3_length: 16; clone_size: once; j_call: TRBJ2-7; cdr3_nt: TGTGCCAGCAGCCGCGGACTAGCGGGAGTTAATAACGAGCAGTACTTC; cdr3_aa: CASSRGLAGVNNEQYF
v_call: TRBV29-1; d_call: NA; cdr3_length: 13; clone_size: NA; j_call: TRBJ1-5; cdr3_nt: TGCAGCGTTGCAGGGCAGATCAATCAGCCCCAGCATTTT; cdr3_aa: CSVAGQINQPQHF
v_call: TRBV7-2; d_call: TRBD2; cdr3_length: 14; clone_size: NA; j_call: TRBJ2-1; cdr3_nt: TGTGCCAGCAGCTTATGGACTAGGGGCGATGAGCAGTTCTTC; cdr3_aa: CASSLWTRGDEQFF
v_call: TRBV18; d_call: NA; cdr3_length: 15; clone_size: few; j_call: TRBJ1-4; cdr3_nt: TGTGCCAGCTCGGTTTCAACAGGGAGAAATGAAAAACTGTTTTTT; cdr3_aa: CASSVSTGRNEKLFF
v_call: TRBV19; d_call: NA; cdr3_length: 13; clone_size: NA; j_call: TRBJ1-1; cdr3_nt: TGTGCCAGTAGCAGGGGTCGTGACACTGAAGCTTTCTTT; cdr3_aa: CASSRGRDTEAFF
v_call: TRBV19; d_call: TRBD2; cdr3_length: 15; clone_size: NA; j_call: TRBJ2-7; cdr3_nt: TGTGCCAGTAGGGCCCATAGCGGGAGTACCGACGAGCAGTACTTC; cdr3_aa: CASRAHSGSTDEQYF
v_call: TRBV5-6; d_call: TRBD1; cdr3_length: 15; clone_size: NA; j_call: TRBJ2-5; cdr3_nt: TGTGCCAGCAGCTTGGCGGACAGGGCCTTAGAGACCCAGTACTTC; cdr3_aa: CASSLADRALETQYF